Each of the 26 T cell receptor beta chains below was sequenced from the same sample in a study of CD8+ T cells in alopecia areata. cDNA serving as the sequencing template came from extracted, reverse transcribed RNA. Sequenced by immunoSEQ multiplex PCR; TCRdb stores in-frame clones only, minus some. The sample lists about 110,000 clones, roughly 60% occurring once. Material: CD8+ T cells sorted from blood. The receptors shown here come from a human donor in good health.

This clone was counted a few times. Other nucleotide sequences from this sample produce the same CDR3. The chain joins TRBV7-2 to TRBJ2-3; no definite D call. Trimming cost V 1 base and J 6 bases, with 5 bases left between them. This CDR3 is built from 12 residues. Germline CDR1 is SGHTA and CDR2 is FQGNSA. CDR3 amino acids: CASSLVGDTQYF. Here the CDR3 DNA reads TGTGCCAGCAGCTTAGTCGGGGATACGCAGTATTTT.

The chain has TRBV30 and TRBJ2-7; the D call may be TRBD1 or TRBD2 (6 bases each). The CDR3 consists of 14 residues. Germline V lookup: CDR1 GTSNPN, CDR2 SVGIG (reference sequence). The V gene lost 8 bases and the J gene lost 3 bases, with 20 bases spanning the gap. The CDR3 sequence is CAAAPQGGLYEQYF. CDR3 in DNA: TGTGCCGCGGCTCCACAGGGAGGACTCTACGAGCAGTACTTC. Combining the CDR3 with reference TRBV30 and TRBJ2-7 gives the whole variable domain SQTIHQWPATLVQPVGSPLSLECTVEGTSNPNLYWYRQAAGRGLQLLFYSVGIGQISSEVPQNLSASRPQDRQFILSSKKLLLSDSGFYLCAAAPQGGLYEQYFGPGTRLTVT.

The chain combines TRBV6-6 with TRBJ2-1; TRBD1 is a possible D gene (6 bases). This CDR3 contains 15 residues. Germline V gene data show CDR1 as MNHNY and CDR2 as SVGAGI (reference sequence). Trimming took off 6 bases at V and 2 bases at J, with 14 bases between the two ends. The DNA of the CDR3 is TGTGCCAGCAGCCCGACAGGATTCACCTACAATGAGCAGTTCTTC. Its protein is CASSPTGFTYNEQFF.

This sequence joins TRBV5-4 and TRBJ2-4, with 8 nucleotides matching TRBD2. J gave up 4 bases and V 2 bases, and 2 bases lay outside the gene matches. Per the germline V gene, CDR1 is SGHNT and CDR2 is YYREEE (reference sequence). The CDR3 spans 14 residues. The CDR3 loop is CASSFRGGKNIQYF. The CDR3 DNA is TGTGCCAGCAGCTTTCGCGGGGGGAAAAACATTCAGTACTTC.

The CDR3 nucleotides are TGTGCCAGCAGTCGGGGCGGGGAGTCGAATGAGCAGTTCTTC. This translates into CASSRGGESNEQFF. The gene calls are TRBV6-6 and TRBJ2-1; tentatively, D is TRBD2 (6 bases). The CDR3 is made up of 14 amino acids. V lost 5 bases and J lost 7, with 15 bases in between. The germline gives CDR1 MNHNY, CDR2 SVGAGI (reference sequence).

CDR3 nucleotide sequence: TGTGCCAGCAGTTCCACAGGGACCTCTGGAAACACCATATATTTT. Its protein is CASSSTGTSGNTIYF. The rearrangement uses TRBV6-5 and TRBJ1-3; perhaps TRBD1 as D (6 bases). V lost 4 bases, J lost 0 bases, and 10 bases lay in between. The CDR3 is made up of 15 amino acids. Per the germline V gene, CDR1 is MNHEY and CDR2 is SVGAGI.

V and J are TRBV30 and TRBJ1-1; D gene unclear. The V end was cut by 5 bases, the J end by 3 bases, with 7 bases between. Germline V gives CDR1 GTSNPN, CDR2 SVGIG (reference sequence). The CDR3 runs 11 residues. The CDR3 DNA sequence: TGTGCCTGGGGTCAGTACACTGAAGCTTTCTTT. As protein: CAWGQYTEAFF.

This clone has a single count. The V and J genes are TRBV13 and TRBJ2-7; D may be TRBD1 (8 bases). Deletions cut 5 bases from V and 6 bases from J, with 20 bases between. CDR3 size: 15 residues. Germline V CDR1 and CDR2: PRHDT, FYEKMQ (reference sequence). The CDR3 sequence is CASSPGQGGVGEQYF. The DNA of the CDR3 is TGTGCCAGCAGCCCCGGACAGGGAGGGGTTGGCGAGCAGTACTTC. The whole variable domain, remainder taken from reference TRBV13 and TRBJ2-7, is AAGVIQSPRHLIKEKRETATLKCYPIPRHDTVYWYQQGPGQDPQFLISFYEKMQSDKGSIPDRFSAQQFSDYHSELNMSSLELGDSALYFCASSPGQGGVGEQYFGPGTRLTVT.

This clone appeared a few times. The gene calls are TRBV5-6 and TRBJ1-5; the match to TRBD1 covers 10 bases. The CDR3 covers 15 residues. J lost 2 bases, V lost 4 bases, and 3 bases had no gene match. The germline CDR1 and CDR2 sequences are SGHDT and YYEEEE. The CDR3 is CASSEGTGGNQPQHF. In DNA form, the CDR3 reads TGTGCCAGCAGCGAAGGGACAGGGGGCAATCAGCCCCAGCATTTT. Based on the CDR3 plus reference TRBV5-6 and TRBJ1-5, the full variable domain is DAGVTQSPTHLIKTRGQQVTLRCSPKSGHDTVSWYQQALGQGPQFIFQYYEEEERQRGNFPDRFSGHQFPNYSSELNVNALLLGDSALYLCASSEGTGGNQPQHFGDGTRLSIL.

The V and J genes are TRBV28 and TRBJ2-5; 11 bases agree with TRBD2. Germline loops: CDR1 MDHEN, CDR2 SYDVKM. The CDR3 runs 16 residues. The junction had 8 bases not matched to a gene; V was cut back by 4 bases and J by 4 bases. In nucleotides, the CDR3 is TGTGCCAGCAGTTGGACGGAGCTAGCGGGAGGAGAGACCCAGTACTTC. It is translated as CASSWTELAGGETQYF.

The chain employs TRBV15 and TRBJ2-6; no clear D gene. Germline V gene sequence: CDR1 LNHNV, CDR2 YYDKDF (reference sequence). Trimming stripped 0 bases from V and 12 bases from J, with 6 bases between. CDR3 size: 12 residues. The CDR3 protein is CATSREGRVLTF. DNA for the CDR3: TGTGCCACCAGCAGAGAAGGGCGCGTCCTGACTTTC.

Details on this clone: A read error may produce the germline difference seen at one junction end. The genes are TRBV9 and TRBJ1-1; TRBD1 might be the D (6 bases). Germline CDR1 reads SGDLS; CDR2 reads YYNGEE. CDR3 length equals 13 residues. The CDR3 loop reads CASSVDRNSEAFF. The CDR3 nucleotides are TGTGCCAGCAGCGTCGACAGGAACTCTGAAGCTTTCTTT.

This rearrangement joins TRBV29-1 to TRBJ2-1; 9 bases match TRBD2. The CDR3 loop spans 16 amino acids. Germline CDR1 SQVTM, CDR2 ANQGSEA. V was pared by 6 bases and J by 4 bases, with 13 bases of the junction left unmatched. In nucleotides, the CDR3 is TGCAGCGTCCCCACTGGCGGGGGGGATCGTTACAATGAGCAGTTCTTC. Translation: CSVPTGGGDRYNEQFF.

Here the CDR3 DNA reads TGTGCCAGCAGCCCTGGCTGGGGGTTTGAGACCCAGTACTTC. Amino acids: CASSPGWGFETQYF. The chain carries TRBV5-6 and TRBJ2-5; possibly TRBD1 or TRBD2 for D (5 bases each). CDR1 is SGHDT, CDR2 YYEEEE, per germline. Trimming shortened V by 4 bases and J by 5 bases, and 15 bases separated the two germline ends. The CDR3 contains 14 residues.

This clone was counted between two and nine times. The chain is built from TRBV29-1 and TRBJ1-1, with 7 bases identical to TRBD1. V was clipped by 7 bases and J by 2 bases; unmatched bases: 7. The CDR3 extends over 13 amino acids. Germline lookup yields CDR1 SQVTM and CDR2 ANQGSEA. The CDR3 protein is CSASTGTNTEAFF. Written as DNA, the CDR3 is TGCAGCGCCTCGACAGGGACAAACACTGAAGCTTTCTTT. Drawing the rest from reference TRBV29-1 and TRBJ1-1, the complete variable domain is SAVISQKPSRDICQRGTSLTIQCQVDSQVTMMFWYRQQPGQSLTLIATANQGSEATYESGFVIDKFPISRPNLTFSTLTVSNMSPEDSSIYLCSASTGTNTEAFFGQGTRLTVV.

The chain recombines TRBV4-2 with TRBJ2-7; the D gene is possibly TRBD1 (6 bases). Between the trimmed V and J ends, which lost 1 base and 0 bases, there was a span of 13 bases. Germline V gene sequence: CDR1 LGHNA, CDR2 YNFKEQ. The CDR3 runs to 16 residues. As DNA, the CDR3 is TGTGCCAGCAGCCAAGTCTGGGGGCCAAACTCCTACGAGCAGTACTTC. It yields the protein CASSQVWGPNSYEQYF.

There are a few counts of this clone. V and J are TRBV4-3 and TRBJ2-7, with 8 bases that match TRBD2. The CDR3 is 16 residues long. V shed 0 bases and J 5 bases; nucleotides not matched to a gene: 9. The germline V gene encodes CDR1 LGHNA and CDR2 YSLEER. CDR3 protein: CASSQEWSGGAHEQYF. The CDR3, as DNA: TGCGCCAGCAGCCAAGAATGGTCCGGGGGGGCCCACGAGCAGTACTTC.

V is TRBV5-4 and J is TRBJ2-1, with D perhaps TRBD2 (6 bases). V shed 4 bases and J shed 6 bases, with 14 bases lying between them. The CDR3 is 14 residues long. The germline CDR1 and CDR2 sequences are SGHNT and YYREEE (reference sequence). The CDR3 sequence: CASSLGTRINEQFF. DNA of the CDR3: TGTGCCAGCAGCCTAGGGACTCGAATCAATGAGCAGTTCTTC.

This clone was seen a handful of times. The chain has TRBV28 and TRBJ2-6; TRBD1 agrees at 7 bases. The CDR3 extends over 16 amino acids. The V gene's germline CDR1 is MDHEN and CDR2 SYDVKM. The V gene end was trimmed by 6 bases and the J gene end by 0 bases; junction bases not matched to a gene: 5. The CDR3 DNA follows: TGTGCCAGCAGCGGAGGACAGGCCTCTGGGGCCAACGTCCTGACTTTC. Its protein is CASSGGQASGANVLTF. The full variable domain, with the rest looked up from reference TRBV28 and TRBJ2-6, is DVKVTQSSRYLVKRTGEKVFLECVQDMDHENMFWYRQDPGLGLRLIYFSYDVKMKEKGDIPEGYSVSREKKERFSLILESASTNQTSMYLCASSGGQASGANVLTFGAGSRLTVL.

CDR3 sequence reads: CAWSAGTGNFYEQYF. In DNA form, the CDR3 reads TGTGCCTGGAGCGCCGGGACAGGGAATTTCTACGAGCAGTACTTC. The rearrangement uses TRBV30 and TRBJ2-7; 9 nucleotides match TRBD1. CDR3 size: 15 residues. The germline V gene has CDR1 GTSNPN and CDR2 SVGIG (reference sequence). With V trimmed by 3 bases and J by 3 bases, 9 bases remained unmatched. Drawing the rest from reference TRBV30 and TRBJ2-7, the complete variable domain is SQTIHQWPATLVQPVGSPLSLECTVEGTSNPNLYWYRQAAGRGLQLLFYSVGIGQISSEVPQNLSASRPQDRQFILSSKKLLLSDSGFYLCAWSAGTGNFYEQYFGPGTRLTVT.

The chain has TRBV5-8 and TRBJ2-7, with D hard to call. This CDR3 spans 12 amino acids. CDR1 SGHTS and CDR2 YDEGEE come from the germline V gene. The V gene lost 4 bases and the J gene lost 2 bases, with 7 bases spanning the gap. Written as DNA, the CDR3 is TGTGCCAGCAGCGCCCTGCCCTACGAGCAGTACTTC. It translates to CASSALPYEQYF.

The V gene is TRBV28, the J gene TRBJ2-1; the match to TRBD2 covers 7 bases. Trimming removed 3 bases from V and 8 bases from J; junction bases left unmatched: 10. The CDR3 covers 15 residues. Germline V gene lookup returns CDR1 MDHEN and CDR2 SYDVKM. The CDR3, as DNA: TGTGCCAGCAGTTTCGGGAGAAGGGGAGGGGATGAGCAGTTCTTC. Amino acid sequence: CASSFGRRGGDEQFF.

The chain recombines TRBV13 with TRBJ1-4, with D tentatively TRBD1 (5 bases). V shed 5 bases and J shed 5 bases, with 15 bases lying between them. Germline V CDR1 and CDR2: PRHDT, FYEKMQ (reference sequence). CDR3 size: 15 residues. Here the CDR3 reads CASSAGPDLNEKLFF. The CDR3 nucleotides are TGTGCCAGCAGCGCAGGGCCTGATTTGAATGAAAAACTGTTTTTT.

The V and J genes are TRBV6-1 and TRBJ2-1; a possible D gene is TRBD1 (6 bases). The CDR3 is made up of 15 amino acids. Germline V gene sequence: CDR1 MNHNS, CDR2 SASEGT. The V and J ends lost 1 base and 7 bases respectively, with 14 bases between them. CDR3 in amino acids: CASSEDLGASNEQFF. The CDR3 nucleotides read TGTGCCAGCAGTGAAGATCTGGGGGCGTCAAATGAGCAGTTCTTC.

J is TRBJ1-2 and V is TRBV4-1; D gene ambiguous. Germline CDR1 is MGHRA and CDR2 is YSYEKL. The CDR3 has 15 amino acids. Trimming removed 5 bases from V and 8 bases from J, with 21 bases in between. The CDR3 loop reads CASSVDRIRDSGYTF. In nucleotides, the CDR3 is TGCGCCAGCAGCGTGGACCGGATCAGAGACTCCGGCTACACCTTC.

This clone came up a few times. The V gene is TRBV7-8, the J gene TRBJ2-3, with 10 nucleotides matching TRBD1. From germline, CDR1 is SGHVS and CDR2 FQNEAQ. CDR3 length: 14 residues. V lost 4 bases, J lost 4 bases, and 2 bases stayed unmatched. The CDR3 DNA is TGTGCCAGCAGCTCAGGACAGGGGGCAGATACGCAGTATTTT. It translates to CASSSGQGADTQYF.